Described below is a single TCR beta chain sequence and its context. From germline, CDR1 is SGHAT and CDR2 FQNNGV. J gave up 2 bases and V 4 bases, and 2 bases lay outside the gene matches. The CDR3 totals 13 residues. The sample originates from a study of blood T cell repertoires in COVID-19. TCRdb's table, derived via immunoSEQ multiplex PCR, lists solely in-frame clones and lacks some. This sample yields roughly 150,000 clones, of which around 84% are seen a single time; 9.8% belongs to the top ten. The TCR comes from a woman aged 45 to 65 with acute or convalescent COVID-19. This chain links TRBV11-2 with TRBJ2-7; 7 nucleotides agree with TRBD1. Sequencing was performed on peripheral blood. This CDR3 is CASSSGQPYEQYF. The CDR3 coding sequence is TGTGCCAGCAGCTCGGGACAGCCCTACGAGCAGTACTTC.